Presented here are 12 T cell receptor beta chains from one specimen sequenced in a study of shared clonotypes between healthy human individuals. Naive-designated CD8 cells lacked CD45RO, were positively enriched for CCR7, and omitted terminally differentiated effector memory CD45RA+ cells. Sequencing used immunoSEQ multiplex PCR; TCRdb keeps in-frame clones, though not all of them. The sample includes some 2,000,000 clones, over 85% of them seen just once. Sequencing used naive CD8+ T cells sorted from blood. The receptors shown here come from a man between 18 and 29 years old in good health.

The J gene is TRBJ2-2, the V gene TRBV5-8, with 10 positions matching TRBD1. CDR1 SGHTS and CDR2 YDEGEE come from the germline V gene. After removal of 7 bases from V and 2 bases from J, the junction contained 5 bases not matched to a gene. The CDR3 extends over 15 amino acids. The CDR3 is CASGLTGGNTGELFF. DNA of the CDR3: TGTGCCAGCGGATTGACAGGGGGCAACACCGGGGAGCTGTTTTTT.

This clone appeared a single time. Other nucleotide sequences in the sample specify the same CDR3. The chain couples TRBV7-6 to TRBJ1-3; a possible D gene is TRBD1 (5 bases). The germline V gene has CDR1 SGHVS and CDR2 FNYEAQ. The ends were cut back, 1 base at V and 0 bases at J, with 7 bases in the middle. The CDR3 consists of 15 residues. CDR3 protein: CASSLGQSSGNTIYF. The CDR3 DNA follows: TGTGCCAGCAGCTTAGGACAGAGCTCTGGAAACACCATATATTTT.

The chain employs TRBV25-1 and TRBJ1-1; D ambiguous. The V and J ends lost 7 bases and 5 bases respectively, with 17 bases between them. Germline V gene sequence: CDR1 MGHDK, CDR2 SYGVNS. This CDR3 is 14 amino acids long. CDR3 region: CASKLADRLTEAFF. The CDR3 DNA sequence: TGTGCCAGCAAACTTGCAGATCGGTTGACTGAAGCTTTCTTT.

V gene TRBV14 combines with J gene TRBJ1-2, with a possible D match to TRBD1 (6 bases). V was cut by 1 base and J by 3 bases, with 18 bases left in between. From germline, CDR1 is SGHDN and CDR2 FVKESK. This CDR3 is 17 amino acids long. The CDR3 reads CASSQVITAGAYYGYTF. The CDR3, as DNA: TGTGCCAGCAGCCAAGTCATCACCGCAGGGGCGTACTATGGCTACACCTTC. Looking up the rest from reference TRBV14 and TRBJ1-2 gives the full variable domain: EAGVTQFPSHSVIEKGQTVTLRCDPISGHDNLYWYRRVMGKEIKFLLHFVKESKQDESGMPNNRFLAERTGGTYSTLKVQPAELEDSGVYFCASSQVITAGAYYGYTFGSGTRLTVV.

The CDR3 is CASSLDPAHYEQYF. The CDR3 coding sequence is TGTGCCAGCAGCTTAGATCCCGCACACTACGAGCAGTACTTC. The V call is TRBV11-2, the J call TRBJ2-7; the D is unclear. Trimming removed 0 bases at V and 3 bases at J, with 9 bases between. CDR3 length equals 14 residues. The germline CDR1 and CDR2 sequences are SGHAT and FQNNGV. Supplemented by reference TRBV11-2 and TRBJ2-7, the full variable domain reads EAGVAQSPRYKIIEKRQSVAFWCNPISGHATLYWYQQILGQGPKLLIQFQNNGVVDDSQLPKDRFSAERLKGVDSTLKIQPAKLEDSAVYLCASSLDPAHYEQYFGPGTRLTVT.

With respect to this clone: Mismatch with germline at one junction end may stem from a read error. This chain uses TRBV7-7 with TRBJ2-3, with D perhaps matching TRBD1 or TRBD2 (5 bases each). The CDR3 extends over 18 amino acids. Germline CDR1 is SSHAT and CDR2 is FNYEAQ (reference sequence). CDR3 in DNA: TGTGCTAGCAGCCCCGAGGGGCTCGGGGCCGAGGGCACAGATACGCAGTATTTT. Its translation is CASSPEGLGAEGTDTQYF.

The chain employs TRBV19 and TRBJ1-2; D is possibly TRBD1 (5 bases). Germline CDR1 and CDR2: LNHDA and SQIVND (reference sequence). CDR3 length equals 14 residues. V was trimmed by 7 bases and J by 0 bases, leaving 12 bases between them. In nucleotides, the CDR3 is TGTGCCAGTACCCAGACAGCTTCTAACTATGGCTACACCTTC. Translation: CASTQTASNYGYTF.

This chain joins TRBV4-1 and TRBJ2-7; 8 bases map to TRBD2. The length of the CDR3 is 15 residues. The germline V gene encodes CDR1 MGHRA and CDR2 YSYEKL. V lost 0 bases, J lost 0 bases, and 1 base stayed unmatched. The chain's CDR3 is CASSQELAASYEQYF. CDR3 nucleotide sequence: TGCGCCAGCAGCCAAGAACTAGCGGCCTCCTACGAGCAGTACTTC.

The CDR3 DNA reads as TGTGCCTGGAGGGAGGGCCAAGGATGGAATGAGCAGTTCTTC. Translating gives CAWREGQGWNEQFF. The chain joins TRBV30 to TRBJ2-1; D might be TRBD2 (6 bases). Germline CDR1 and CDR2: GTSNPN and SVGIG (reference sequence). The V gene lost 3 bases and the J gene lost 7 bases, with 16 bases spanning the gap. The CDR3 is made up of 14 amino acids. The full variable domain, with the rest looked up from reference TRBV30 and TRBJ2-1, is SQTIHQWPATLVQPVGSPLSLECTVEGTSNPNLYWYRQAAGRGLQLLFYSVGIGQISSEVPQNLSASRPQDRQFILSSKKLLLSDSGFYLCAWREGQGWNEQFFGPGTRLTVL.

V gene TRBV7-2 combines with J gene TRBJ2-1, with 7 positions matching TRBD1. The CDR3 spans 16 residues. Germline CDR1 is SGHTA and CDR2 is FQGNSA. V was pared by 5 bases and J by 7 bases, with 14 bases of the junction left unmatched. The CDR3 nucleotides read TGTGCCAGCAGCGTTGCAGGGGGTGAGGAATGGAATGAGCAGTTCTTC. Its protein product is CASSVAGGEEWNEQFF.

This chain uses TRBV6-5 with TRBJ2-1, with 11 bases fitting TRBD2. In germline, CDR1 is MNHEY, CDR2 SVGAGI. The CDR3 spans 15 residues. Trimming at V came to 7 bases and at J to 4 bases, leaving 6 bases not matched to a gene. This chain's CDR3 is CASTLLAGDYNEQFF. The CDR3 coding sequence is TGTGCCAGCACCTTACTAGCGGGAGATTACAATGAGCAGTTCTTC.

The genes are TRBV14 and TRBJ2-3; 7 positions match TRBD1. Per germline, CDR1 SGHDN and CDR2 FVKESK. The CDR3 extends over 13 amino acids. V shed 1 base, J shed 11 bases, and the junction held 6 bases outside the gene matches. CDR3 protein: CASSQGTGTEQYF. The CDR3 DNA is TGTGCCAGCAGCCAAGGGACCGGGACAGAGCAGTATTTT. The full variable domain, its missing parts supplied by reference TRBV14 and TRBJ2-3, is EAGVTQFPSHSVIEKGQTVTLRCDPISGHDNLYWYRRVMGKEIKFLLHFVKESKQDESGMPNNRFLAERTGGTYSTLKVQPAELEDSGVYFCASSQGTGTEQYFGPGTRLTVL.